This T cell receptor (beta chain) is drawn from a study of OX40 agonist ivuxolimab in advanced cancers. Study findings and constraints: The authors also found low normalized T-cell clonal expansion in some nonresponders.

Of note for this clone: Its antigen is as yet unknown. The identical CDR3 is also encoded by other nucleotide sequences in the sample.

TCRdb keeps only in-frame clones here, not all; method: immunoSEQ multiplex PCR. The table lists around 79,000 clones, approximately 85% of them singletons. The CDR3 extends over 10 amino acids. V dropped 4 bases and J dropped 10 bases, with 5 bases sitting between them. Germline assignment: CDR1 SNHLY and CDR2 FYNNEI. This sequence originates from an adult with an advanced solid tumor such as melanoma, head and neck, liver or kidney cancer. V and J are TRBV2 and TRBJ2-1, with D tentatively TRBD1 or TRBD2 (5 bases each). The specimen was CD4+ or CD8+ T cells sorted from blood, collected in a trial of the OX40 agonist ivuxolimab. The CDR3 reads CASSGGEQFF. CDR3 nucleotides: TGTGCCAGCAGTGGGGGGGAGCAGTTCTTC.